The clone carrying this TCR beta chain was picked up a small number of times. Its antigen remains unknown. The donors (healthy individuals) were bone marrow donors. This entry comes from a study of cytomegalovirus exposure and HLA in healthy donors. Across the study: Clustering assigned 81% of the roughly 400 genotyped donors to the Caucasian-associated ancestry cluster.

Broader study findings: The availability of immune exposure information extended only to CMV serostatus. Across all donors, roughly uniform sequencing depth was an assumption of the presence/absence analyses.

CDR3 size: 16 residues. The V gene's germline CDR1 is LGHNA and CDR2 YNFKEQ. Trimming removed 1 base from V and 1 base from J, with 11 bases in between. With 60 Vbeta and 13 Jbeta primers, the PCR was carried out. Generated by immunoSEQ multiplex PCR, the TCRdb table keeps only in-frame clones and is missing some. The sample lists 140,000 to 150,000 clones; less than 10% were seen once. V gene TRBV4-2 combines with J gene TRBJ1-5; TRBD1 is a possible D gene (5 bases). The clonotype was recovered from a man aged 50-59 years in good health and CMV-seronegative. The source material was PBMCs. The CDR3 reads CASSQGAGHSNQPQHF. The CDR3 DNA follows: TGTGCCAGCAGCCAAGGGGCAGGGCACAGCAATCAGCCCCAGCATTTT.